The clone carrying this T cell receptor (beta chain) appeared a few times. Its specificity is unknown. This record belongs to a study of T cells after yellow fever vaccination. Whole-study context: When fractions had low cell numbers, they were prepared with SMART-Seq v4 Ultra Low Input.

Between the trimmed V and J ends, which lost 4 bases and 4 bases, there was a span of 13 bases. This CDR3 spans 14 amino acids. Germline V gene sequence: CDR1 LGHDT, CDR2 YNNKEL (reference sequence). They built TCR cDNA with 5'RACE template switching, a step that put in a universal primer site and UMIs. One entry per CDR3 protein results from TCRdb running MiXCR on the 5' RACE reads. The profile shows hundreds of thousands of distinct CDR3 sequences, about 5% of them singletons. Whole-study results and caveats: Some clonotypes, a small share, were shared between CD4 and CD8 compartments. After the booster, approximately 96% of CD4 and roughly nine tenths of CD8 primary-response clones were re-detected.

The sequence came from a man younger than 35 who received the YFV17D yellow fever vaccine. The J gene is TRBJ1-2, the V gene TRBV3-1, with D tentatively TRBD1 (5 bases). This sample comprised CD4+ T cells sorted from PBMCs, obtained on the day of the yellow fever booster vaccination. This CDR3 reads CASSLASGGYGYTF. CDR3 DNA: TGTGCCAGCAGCCTCGCGTCCGGGGGCTATGGCTACACCTTC.